The 18 T cell receptor beta chains below come from one sample, sequenced in a study of OX40 agonist ivuxolimab in advanced cancers. The protocol was immunoSEQ multiplex PCR, while the TCRdb copy is restricted to in-frame clones and leaves out a portion. The repertoire holds about 61,000 clones, with about nine tenths as singletons. Sequenced material: CD4+ or CD8+ T cells sorted from blood, taken in a trial of the OX40 agonist ivuxolimab. These receptors originate from an adult with an advanced solid tumor such as melanoma, head and neck, liver or kidney cancer.

The table lists this clone with a few counts. CDR3 nucleotides: TGTGCCAGCAGCGCTCAGGACAGGGGGGCCACCGGGGAGCTGTTTTTT. It specifies CASSAQDRGATGELFF. The chain recombines TRBV11-2 with TRBJ2-2, with 10 bases matching TRBD1. Germline CDR1 and CDR2: SGHAT and FQNNGV. CDR3 length equals 16 residues. V lost 5 bases, J lost 4 bases, and 7 bases stayed unmatched.

The rearrangement links TRBV19 to TRBJ1-1; TRBD1 matches 7 bases. The CDR3 runs to 14 residues. The V segment lost 7 bases and the J segment 2 bases; nucleotides outside the gene matches: 7. Germline values: CDR1 LNHDA, CDR2 SQIVND (reference sequence). The CDR3 protein is CASKYRGSNTEAFF. The DNA of the CDR3 is TGTGCCAGTAAATACAGGGGTTCAAACACTGAAGCTTTCTTT.

The rearrangement joins TRBV27 to TRBJ1-5, with TRBD1 matching 7 bases. Germline V lookup: CDR1 MNHEY, CDR2 SMNVEV (reference sequence). Unmatched junction bases numbered 8, after V lost 3 bases and J lost 3 bases. The length of the CDR3 is 16 residues. The CDR3 spells CASSFGPGQPNQPQHF. The DNA for the CDR3 is TGTGCCAGCAGTTTCGGCCCGGGACAGCCCAATCAGCCCCAGCATTTT.

The chain uses TRBV4-3 and TRBJ2-7; perhaps TRBD1 as D (5 bases). In germline, CDR1 is LGHNA, CDR2 YSLEER. The CDR3 consists of 15 residues. V lost 5 bases to trimming and J lost 0 bases, with 14 bases between them. CDR3 residues: CASSDSFTSSYEQYF. The CDR3 nucleotides read TGCGCCAGCAGCGACAGCTTCACGAGCTCCTACGAGCAGTACTTC.

The CDR3 DNA is TGTGCCAGCAGTGATGATGGGGGATTAGATTACAATGAGCAGTTCTTC. It codes for CASSDDGGLDYNEQFF. This rearrangement joins TRBV2 to TRBJ2-1; D is tentatively TRBD1 or TRBD2 (5 bases each). CDR1 is SNHLY and CDR2 is FYNNEI in the germline V gene. V was shortened by 3 bases and J by 4 bases, with 16 bases between the two germline ends. The CDR3 loop spans 16 amino acids.

The count of this clone is one. This chain uses TRBV7-9 with TRBJ1-2, with D unclear. Germline CDR1 is SEHNR and CDR2 is FQNEAQ (reference sequence). With 10 bases removed from V and 3 bases from J, the gap between germline ends came to 12 bases. The length of the CDR3 is 12 residues. CDR3: CATQWSYYGYTF. CDR3 sequence (DNA): TGTGCCACACAGTGGTCCTACTATGGCTACACCTTC.

The CDR3 spells CALQSGSSYNEQFF. CDR3 bases: TGTGCCTTACAGTCAGGGAGCTCCTACAATGAGCAGTTCTTC. This chain uses TRBV30 with TRBJ2-1; either TRBD1 or TRBD2 may fit D (5 bases each). CDR1 GTSNPN and CDR2 SVGIG come from the germline V gene (reference sequence). The CDR3 sequence is 14 residues long. Trimming shortened V by 7 bases and J by 0 bases, and 13 bases separated the two germline ends.

In this sample, this clone turned up once. CDR3 residues: CASRPISGGPLDTQYF. CDR3 coding DNA: TGTGCCAGCAGGCCCATTAGCGGAGGGCCTCTAGATACGCAGTATTTT. V is TRBV13 and J is TRBJ2-3, with D maybe TRBD2 (6 bases). There are 16 residues in the CDR3. Germline values: CDR1 PRHDT, CDR2 FYEKMQ (reference sequence). Deletions cut 6 bases from V and 5 bases from J, with 21 bases between.

The chain employs TRBV5-5 and TRBJ2-3, with 9 bases fitting TRBD1. V trimming: 4 bases; J trimming: 5 bases; junction bases outside the gene matches: 5. CDR1 is SGHKS, CDR2 YYEKEE, per germline (reference sequence). CDR3 length equals 14 residues. The DNA for the CDR3 is TGTGCCAGCAGCGGATGGACAGGGGTAGATACGCAGTATTTT. Encoded protein: CASSGWTGVDTQYF.

The chain recombines TRBV6-1 with TRBJ2-7, with unresolved D. Germline assignment: CDR1 MNHNS and CDR2 SASEGT. V dropped 3 bases and J dropped 6 bases, with 12 bases sitting between them. The CDR3 loop spans 13 amino acids. The chain's CDR3 is CASSDLGSGEQYF. The CDR3 DNA sequence: TGTGCCAGCAGTGATTTAGGTTCTGGCGAGCAGTACTTC.

This clone was observed once. This rearrangement joins TRBV4-2 to TRBJ2-1, with 9 nucleotides matching TRBD2. The CDR3 length is 14 residues. J gave up 7 bases and V 1 base, and 2 bases lay outside the gene matches. The V gene's germline CDR1 is LGHNA and CDR2 YNFKEQ. Here the CDR3 DNA reads TGTGCCAGCAGCCAAGGGACTAGCGCAAATGAGCAGTTCTTC. It is translated as CASSQGTSANEQFF.

The chain couples TRBV30 to TRBJ2-1; either TRBD1 or TRBD2 may supply D (5 bases each). The V gene lost 2 bases and the J gene lost 7 bases, with 18 bases spanning the gap. This CDR3 region has 15 residues. Germline-derived CDR1 and CDR2 are GTSNPN and SVGIG (reference sequence). This CDR3 reads CAWSTGASTENEQFF. The DNA for the CDR3 is TGTGCCTGGAGTACCGGGGCCTCAACAGAGAATGAGCAGTTCTTC.

J is TRBJ1-5 and V is TRBV10-3; D is uncertain. V gave up 2 bases and J gave up 5 bases, with 4 bases separating them. The germline V gene has CDR1 ENHRY and CDR2 SYGVKD. This CDR3 comprises 12 residues. This CDR3 is CAISERDQPQHF. CDR3 coding DNA: TGTGCCATCAGTGAGAGGGATCAGCCCCAGCATTTT.

V usage is TRBV4-2 and J usage is TRBJ2-1; 9 nucleotides align to TRBD2. CDR3 length: 16 amino acids. Per the germline V gene, CDR1 is LGHNA and CDR2 is YNFKEQ. V lost 4 bases and J lost 3; bases outside the gene matches: 7. The CDR3, as DNA: TGTGCCAGCAGCCCAGACGTAGCGGGAGTCTACAATGAGCAGTTCTTC. Protein: CASSPDVAGVYNEQFF.

The J gene is TRBJ2-7, the V gene TRBV6-6; D may be TRBD1 (5 bases). Germline CDR1 MNHNY, CDR2 SVGAGI (reference sequence). Trimming took off 0 bases at V and 6 bases at J, with 12 bases between the two ends. The CDR3 extends over 14 amino acids. The CDR3 loop reads CASSYSGPLGEQYV. CDR3 in DNA: TGTGCCAGCAGTTACTCGGGGCCTTTGGGCGAGCAGTACGTC.

The chain carries TRBV15 and TRBJ1-5, with D uncertain. Per the germline V gene, CDR1 is LNHNV and CDR2 is YYDKDF (reference sequence). The CDR3 spans 19 residues. Trimming cost V 0 bases and J 5 bases, with 23 bases left between them. The CDR3 bases are TGTGCCACCAGCAGAGATCGTCCGGGCGCCTCAGGCCCTTATCAGCCCCAGCATTTT. Amino acids: CATSRDRPGASGPYQPQHF.

The rearrangement uses TRBV4-1 and TRBJ2-2; D unclear. V dropped 1 base and J dropped 4 bases, with 7 bases sitting between them. The CDR3 runs 14 residues. Germline loops: CDR1 MGHRA, CDR2 YSYEKL. Here the CDR3 reads CASSQVEPTGELFF. The CDR3 DNA sequence: TGCGCCAGCAGCCAAGTAGAACCCACCGGGGAGCTGTTTTTT.

The chain employs TRBV19 and TRBJ1-5; D is ambiguous. The V gene lost 2 bases and the J gene lost 7 bases, with 27 bases spanning the gap. CDR1 is LNHDA and CDR2 is SQIVND in the germline V gene (reference sequence). This CDR3 region has 19 residues. The chain's CDR3 is CASSIMLFGGLQPEQPQHF. The CDR3, as DNA: TGTGCCAGTAGTATAATGTTATTCGGTGGTTTACAGCCGGAACAGCCCCAGCATTTT.